This TCR beta chain was sequenced for a study of glioma-infiltrating T cells after dendritic cell vaccination (TCRdb year 2016). General notes on the study: The cohort comprised around 15 glioblastoma patients from Phase I and II dendritic cell vaccination trials, 9 newly diagnosed and 6 with recurrent disease. Between about 2003 and 2013, patients were given autologous tumor lysate-pulsed dendritic cell vaccination. The vaccine was prepared from monocyte-derived dendritic cells that were cultured for roughly seven days with IL-4 and GM-CSF and then pulsed overnight with autologous tumor lysate. Each patient was given three intradermal dendritic cell vaccine injections, spaced two weeks apart, in the arm below the axilla. In glioblastoma patients vaccinated with dendritic cells, deep sequencing of TCR beta CDR3 regions served to measure tumor-infiltrating lymphocyte content and to compare repertoires between tumor and blood. Survival after dendritic cell vaccination was correlated with TCR sequencing metrics, such as TIL content and the overlap between tumor and blood repertoires.

Germline trimming amounts to 4 bases on V and 4 bases on J, with 4 as the count of junction bases outside the gene matches. The CDR3 covers 13 residues, taking in both the cysteine and the phenylalanine. CDR3 DNA only is kept here, 39 bases in frame from base 1. The germline V gene (reference sequence) sets CDR1 to GTSNPN and CDR2 to SVGIG. This specimen's time point label, interpreted: after dendritic cell vaccination, including at tumor progression/relapse. To be selected, patients needed enough residual fresh-frozen tumor tissue and more than two years of available survival data. Molecular status otherwise varied across the glioblastoma patients, but none of them carried an isocitrate dehydrogenase mutation. PBMC were collected before vaccination, two weeks after the third vaccination, and at tumor progression if tumor progression occurred. The Qiagen DNeasy Blood extraction Kit was used for extraction of genomic DNA.

TCRB CDR3 regions were amplified from about 2 ug genomic DNA, or all available DNA if less, using the immunoSEQ assay. The multiplex PCR employed 60 forward primers targeting TCR V beta segments and 13 reverse primers targeting J beta segments. Synthetic control templates were spiked into each sample at limiting dilution to estimate reads per starting template. The Illumina HiSeq System generated sequencing reads of 87 bp. From the authors' description of their analysis: PCR and sequencing errors were removed by a nearest neighbor algorithm that merged closely related sequences. TCR overlap was defined as the percentage of unique tumor TCR beta sequences that were also found in the peripheral blood of the same patient. TCRdb's version of the immuneACCESS table is confined to in-frame rearrangements and falls short of the full clone set. An unresolved V gene accounts for under half of the shortfall where checked; the remainder is of unknown origin. The V and J calls and clone size come from that table; D and trimming were worked out from the DNA. This sample comprises tens of thousands of clones, 70% to 90% of them detected only once. The ten largest clones add up to less than 2.5% of the sample.

Concerning this clone: The clone's antigen remains unknown. There are no base qualities to consult, and no much larger clone falls within one base.

Summary of the overall study and its limitations: The three-group TCR overlap response model was characterized as speculative, and prospective validation of the model was stated to be required. TCR clonality showed no direct relationship with survival, which suggests that a diverse polyclonal response may matter. After dendritic cell vaccination, a higher estimated pretreatment TIL content predicted longer time to progression and overall survival. The cohort was small and heterogeneous, few patients had complete blood and tumor sets, and even fewer had initial-recurrent tumor pairs.

The source material was blood, sampled after dendritic cell vaccination. The chain links TRBV30 with TRBJ1-3; TRBD1 aligns with 7 central bases. This TCR came from a human donor with glioblastoma. CDR3 reads: CAWKGTDGNTIYF. The sequenced DNA is TGTGCCTGGAAAGGGACAGACGGAAACACCATATATTTT.